The 13 T cell receptor beta chains listed next were all sequenced from one sample in a study of T-cell reconstitution after alpha-beta-depleted transplantation in children. The library targeted TCRbeta and was prepared with unique molecular identifiers. TCRdb ran MiXCR on the PCR reads and lists one entry per CDR3 protein. The data contain 300,000 to 400,000 distinct CDR3 sequences, roughly 15% of them singletons. The source was PBMCs, mostly from graft donor cells, collected 360 days after TCRalphabeta/CD19-depleted stem cell transplant. The source is a male patient between 2 and 15 years old who had a stem cell transplant for acute lymphoblastic leukemia, so the T cells may come from the graft donor.

This clonotype was detected only a few times. The V and J genes are TRBV5-1 and TRBJ2-7, with 8 bases lining up with TRBD2. J lost 3 bases, V lost 3 bases, and 2 bases had no gene match. Germline CDR1 is SGHRS and CDR2 is YFSETQ. CDR3 length: 13 residues. The CDR3 protein is CASSYSGSYEQYF. CDR3 nucleotide sequence: TGCGCCAGCAGCTACAGCGGGAGCTACGAGCAGTACTTC.

The chain uses TRBV28 and TRBJ2-5; 8 bases map to TRBD2. Losses at the gene ends were 6 bases for V and 3 bases for J; bases not matched to a gene: 0. The germline V gene encodes CDR1 MDHEN and CDR2 SYDVKM. CDR3 size: 12 residues. CDR3 protein: CASRLAEETQYF. The CDR3 nucleotides are TGTGCCAGCAGACTAGCGGAAGAGACCCAGTACTTC.

Ten or more counts support this clonotype. V usage is TRBV10-3 and J usage is TRBJ2-4; D might be TRBD1 or TRBD2, each matching 6 bases. The CDR3 is made up of 14 amino acids. The germline CDR1 and CDR2 sequences are ENHRY and SYGVKD. V was clipped by 5 bases and J by 6 bases, with 14 bases between them. The DNA for the CDR3 is TGTGCCATCAGTAACAGGGAAGCGGGAAACATTCAGTACTTC. Protein product: CAISNREAGNIQYF.

This clonotype occurred a few times. The chain couples TRBV20-1 to TRBJ2-7, with 11 bases aligning to TRBD2. The CDR3 has 15 residues. CDR1 DFQATT and CDR2 SNEGSKA come from the germline V gene (reference sequence). V trimming: 1 base; J trimming: 0 bases; junction bases outside the gene matches: 2. CDR3 bases: TGCAGTGCTAGAGCTGGGACTAGCGGCTCCTACGAGCAGTACTTC. Protein product: CSARAGTSGSYEQYF.

This chain links TRBV20-1 with TRBJ2-7; TRBD1 might be the D (5 bases). V lost 5 bases and J lost 9, with 20 bases in between. The CDR3 has 13 residues. Per the germline V gene, CDR1 is DFQATT and CDR2 is SNEGSKA (reference sequence). The CDR3 region has the DNA TGCAGTGCTGCCAATTTGAAGGGGCCGGGGCAGTACTTC. Amino acid sequence: CSAANLKGPGQYF.

The V gene is TRBV9, the J gene TRBJ2-7; 7 nucleotides line up with TRBD1. The V segment lost 0 bases and the J segment 5 bases; nucleotides outside the gene matches: 5. The CDR3 has 14 amino acids. Germline loops: CDR1 SGDLS, CDR2 YYNGEE. CDR3 bases: TGTGCCAGCAGCGTAGTCCCCCAGGGGGACGAGCAGTACTTC. Translated: CASSVVPQGDEQYF.

The CDR3, as DNA: TGCGCCAGCAGCTTGGATACTAACTATGGCTACACCTTC. Translated: CASSLDTNYGYTF. This rearrangement joins TRBV5-1 to TRBJ1-2; D call uncertain. The V gene lost 0 bases and the J gene lost 0 bases, with 3 bases spanning the gap. Germline-derived CDR1 and CDR2 are SGHRS and YFSETQ. The CDR3 runs to 13 residues.

The gene calls are TRBV28 and TRBJ2-5; perhaps TRBD1 as D (5 bases). V dropped 6 bases and J dropped 0 bases, with 8 bases sitting between them. Germline assignment: CDR1 MDHEN and CDR2 SYDVKM. CDR3 length: 13 residues. In DNA form, the CDR3 reads TGTGCCAGCAGCCAACAGGACCAAGAGACCCAGTACTTC. It specifies CASSQQDQETQYF.

This clonotype has a handful of counts. V usage is TRBV12-3 or TRBV12-4 and J usage is TRBJ2-7, with 7 bases fitting TRBD2. V shed 2 bases and J 5 bases; nucleotides not matched to a gene: 6. This CDR3 contains 14 residues. The CDR3 here is CASSLSGAGNEQYF. The CDR3 DNA sequence: TGTGCCAGCAGTTTATCGGGAGCGGGGAACGAGCAGTACTTC.

This clonotype was detected many times. The rearrangement uses TRBV20-1 and TRBJ1-6; 7 bases are a match to TRBD1. Germline CDR1 DFQATT, CDR2 SNEGSKA (reference sequence). The CDR3 spans 16 residues. The V and J ends lost 0 bases and 7 bases, in that order; junction bases with no gene match: 9. CDR3: CSARDKPGQRNSPLHF. In nucleotides, the CDR3 is TGCAGTGCTAGAGATAAACCGGGACAGAGAAATTCACCCCTCCACTTT.

This clonotype was counted at least ten times. V usage is TRBV28 and J usage is TRBJ1-4; 10 bases are shared with TRBD1. CDR3 length: 14 amino acids. Per germline, CDR1 MDHEN and CDR2 SYDVKM. After removal of 7 bases from V and 6 bases from J, the junction contained 5 bases not matched to a gene. The CDR3: CASNNGQGDEKLFF. DNA for the CDR3: TGTGCCAGCAATAACGGACAGGGGGATGAAAAACTGTTTTTT.

In DNA form, the CDR3 reads TGCGCCAGCAGCTTGGATTCCCTCTACTACAATGAGCAGTTCTTC. This translates into CASSLDSLYYNEQFF. The chain has TRBV5-1 and TRBJ2-1, with D unclear. The V gene's germline CDR1 is SGHRS and CDR2 YFSETQ. The CDR3 extends over 15 amino acids. Trimming removed 0 bases at V and 3 bases at J, with 10 bases between. Based on the CDR3 plus reference TRBV5-1 and TRBJ2-1, the full variable domain is KAGVTQTPRYLIKTRGQQVTLSCSPISGHRSVSWYQQTPGQGLQFLFEYFSETQRNKGNFPGRFSGRQFSNSRSEMNVSTLELGDSALYLCASSLDSLYYNEQFFGPGTRLTVL.

The chain uses TRBV28 and TRBJ1-5, with D uncertain. The CDR3 totals 14 residues. Trimming cost V 3 bases and J 8 bases, with 14 bases left between them. Germline CDR1 is MDHEN and CDR2 is SYDVKM. CDR3 loop: CASSFSSVGKPQHF. The CDR3 DNA follows: TGTGCCAGCAGTTTTAGCTCAGTGGGAAAGCCCCAGCATTTT.